This TCR beta chain comes out of a study of shared clonotypes between healthy human individuals. J lost 12 bases, V lost 1 base, and 12 bases had no gene match. CDR3 length equals 17 residues. Germline values: CDR1 GTSNPN, CDR2 SVGIG (reference sequence). Overall study findings and caveats: All-four-donor shared clonotypes had higher generation probabilities than non-shared clonotypes did.

With regard to this clone: Its antigen is not identified.

Measured with immunoSEQ multiplex PCR; TCRdb has only the in-frame clones, and not every one. The data show 2 million or so clones, roughly 95% seen once. This TCR came from a man aged 18 to 29 in good health. Source material: naive CD4+ T cells sorted from blood. As for subset: CD45RA+ positively selected. The rearrangement uses TRBV30 and TRBJ2-1; 16 bases agree with TRBD2. The CDR3 is CAWSALPGTSGREGQFF. As DNA, the CDR3 is TGTGCCTGGAGTGCCCTCCCCGGGACTAGCGGGAGGGAGGGGCAGTTCTTC.